This T cell receptor (beta chain) was sequenced during a study of blood T cells in healthy people across ages. With a J-beta primer mix and a sample-barcoded 5' primer, a second PCR ran roughly 6 to 12 cycles. TCRdb re-analysed the 5' RACE reads in MiXCR, keeping a single row per CDR3 protein. The data contain around 1,800,000 distinct CDR3 sequences, around 42% of them singletons. Deletions cut 2 bases from V and 13 bases from J, with 15 bases between. CDR3 length equals 13 residues. Germline V gives CDR1 SNHLY, CDR2 FYNNEI. As regards this clonotype: Its antigen is not identified.

Samples each had at least 5 micrograms of total RNA extracted. Study-level points and caveats: Diversity was higher, and naive CD4+ cells more numerous, in long-lived donors than in aged donors.

The chain is built from TRBV2 and TRBJ2-4; no firm D call. Sequencing input: blood. This TCR was sampled from a human donor in good health. CDR3 residues: CASSERVRTEQYF. The DNA of the CDR3 is TGTGCCAGCAGTGAAAGGGTTCGCACGGAGCAGTACTTC. Complete variable domain (other parts from reference TRBV2 and TRBJ2-4): EPEVTQTPSHQVTQMGQEVILRCVPISNHLYFYWYRQILGQKVEFLVSFYNNEISEKSEIFDDQFSVERPDGSNFTLKIRSTKLEDSAMYFCASSERVRTEQYFGAGTRLSVL.